The clone carrying this T cell receptor beta chain appeared once. This specimen comes from a study of shared clonotypes between healthy human individuals. Germline V gives CDR1 SQVTM, CDR2 ANQGSEA. Trimming stripped 6 bases from V and 2 bases from J, with 10 bases between. The CDR3 covers 12 residues. TCRdb's copy holds only in-frame clones and misses some; the assay was immunoSEQ multiplex PCR. The data show fewer than 600,000 clones, roughly 83% seen once. The material sequenced was PBMCs. This receptor was identified in a woman between 40 and 55 years old in good health. Some clones in this sample may be carry-over from other donors' samples. The chain recombines TRBV29-1 with TRBJ1-2, with a tentative D call TRBD1 (5 bases). The CDR3 nucleotides are TGCAGCGTCGAGGACAAGAACTATGGCTACACCTTC. Protein product: CSVEDKNYGYTF.